Presented here are 26 T cell receptor beta chains from one specimen sequenced in a study of cytomegalovirus exposure and HLA in healthy donors. With 60 Vbeta and 13 Jbeta primers, the PCR was carried out. The assay was immunoSEQ multiplex PCR, and TCRdb's table has in-frame clones only and misses some. The repertoire holds around 180,000 clones, with about three quarters as singletons. Sequenced input: PBMCs. These receptors were taken from a woman in her 40s in good health and CMV-seronegative.

The chain couples TRBV11-2 to TRBJ2-5, with D perhaps matching TRBD2 (5 bases). The CDR3 covers 17 residues. V was cut by 5 bases and J by 2 bases, with 21 bases left in between. Germline V CDR1 and CDR2: SGHAT, FQNNGV. CDR3 in amino acids: CASSHLRAHWNQETQYF. CDR3 in DNA: TGTGCCAGCAGCCACCTGAGGGCACACTGGAATCAAGAGACCCAGTACTTC.

The rearrangement links TRBV9 to TRBJ1-4, with 9 bases lining up with TRBD1. J gave up 2 bases and V 4 bases, and 9 bases lay outside the gene matches. Germline V gives CDR1 SGDLS, CDR2 YYNGEE. This CDR3 has 17 residues. The CDR3 DNA reads TGTGCCAGCAGCACCGGGGACAGGGAGATTACTAATGAAAAACTGTTTTTT. This sequence encodes CASSTGDREITNEKLFF.

In DNA form, the CDR3 reads TGTGCCAGCAGTCGGGGCACCGGGGAGCTGTTTTTT. It translates to CASSRGTGELFF. The rearrangement links TRBV27 to TRBJ2-2, with a tentative D call TRBD2 (5 bases). Germline-derived CDR1 and CDR2 are MNHEY and SMNVEV (reference sequence). V was cut by 5 bases and J by 4 bases, with 5 bases left in between. The CDR3 loop spans 12 amino acids.

In DNA form, the CDR3 reads TGTGCCAGCGAAGAGAAGGTCCCACTATCTGGAAACACCATATATTTT. Encoded protein: CASEEKVPLSGNTIYF. This chain connects TRBV27 to TRBJ1-3; D ambiguous. V gave up 8 bases and J gave up 1 base, with 18 bases separating them. Germline loops: CDR1 MNHEY, CDR2 SMNVEV (reference sequence). The CDR3 is made up of 16 amino acids.

The chain couples TRBV5-6 to TRBJ2-7; D is uncertain. V was shortened by 0 bases and J by 3 bases, with 10 bases between the two germline ends. Per germline, CDR1 SGHDT and CDR2 YYEEEE. The CDR3 runs to 14 residues. As DNA, the CDR3 is TGTGCCAGCAGCTTGGGCCTAGTCCGCTACGAGCAGTACGTC. It encodes CASSLGLVRYEQYV.

The chain joins TRBV15 to TRBJ2-5; the D gene is possibly TRBD1 (5 bases). The tail of the sequence fits TRBJ2-7 better, so the J call may be wrong. The CDR3 contains 12 residues. The germline gives CDR1 LNHNV, CDR2 YYDKDF (reference sequence). The CDR3 DNA is TGTGCCACCAGCAGAGCAGGGTACGAGCAGTACTTC. It specifies CATSRAGYEQYF.

The V gene is TRBV5-1, the J gene TRBJ2-1, with D unresolved. CDR3 length: 15 amino acids. Trimming removed 4 bases from V and 0 bases from J, with 11 bases in between. Germline V gene lookup returns CDR1 SGHRS and CDR2 YFSETQ. The CDR3 region is CASSLTANSYNEQFF. CDR3 in DNA: TGCGCCAGCAGCCTCACAGCCAACTCCTACAATGAGCAGTTCTTC.

The chain couples TRBV5-1 to TRBJ1-4; D gene ambiguous. Germline CDR1 is SGHRS and CDR2 is YFSETQ. The CDR3 length is 14 residues. V shed 0 bases and J shed 4 bases, with 7 bases lying between them. For the CDR3, the DNA is TGCGCCAGCAGCTTGGACCCGGGTAATGAAAAACTGTTTTTT. Protein: CASSLDPGNEKLFF.

The chain has TRBV5-1 and TRBJ2-7, with 12 positions matching TRBD2. CDR3 size: 14 residues. Germline CDR1 SGHRS, CDR2 YFSETQ. V trimming: 4 bases; J trimming: 4 bases; junction bases outside the gene matches: 3. The CDR3 protein is CASSGGTSGYEQYF. DNA for the CDR3: TGCGCCAGCAGCGGCGGGACTAGCGGGTACGAGCAGTACTTC.

The CDR3 here is CASSPTGDYYEQYV. The DNA of the CDR3 is TGTGCCAGCAGCCCGACAGGTGATTACTACGAGCAGTACGTC. The V call is TRBV6-9, the J call TRBJ2-7; tentative D call: TRBD1 (6 bases). V was pared by 6 bases and J by 3 bases, with 15 bases between. From germline, CDR1 is MNHGY and CDR2 SVAAGI. The CDR3 has 14 amino acids.

The genes are TRBV4-1 and TRBJ2-3; the match to TRBD2 covers 12 bases. The CDR3 is made up of 16 amino acids. V gave up 1 base and J gave up 5 bases; unmatched junction bases: 4. CDR1 MGHRA and CDR2 YSYEKL come from the germline V gene. CDR3 in DNA: TGCGCCAGCAGCCAAGGACTAGCGGGAGTGGGAGATACGCAGTATTTT. This codes for CASSQGLAGVGDTQYF.

Comment on this clone: Sequence at one end of the junction differs from germline and may be a read error. CDR3 sequence reads: CASSLRGPPNEKLFF. The CDR3 region has the DNA TGTGCCAGCAGTTTAAGGGGGCCCCCTAATGAAAAACTGTTTTTT. The chain links TRBV7-3 to TRBJ1-4; 7 nucleotides align to TRBD1. The CDR3 has 15 residues. The germline V gene has CDR1 SGHTA and CDR2 FQGTGA.

The chain recombines TRBV5-5 with TRBJ2-1; 8 bases fit TRBD2. This CDR3 contains 17 residues. Trimming took 0 bases from V and 5 from J; bases not matched to a gene: 10. The V gene's germline CDR1 is SGHKS and CDR2 YYEKEE (reference sequence). The CDR3 nucleotides are TGTGCCAGCAGCTTGGACTTTAGCGGGAACTCTAACAATGAGCAGTTCTTC. This gives the protein CASSLDFSGNSNNEQFF.

This chain uses TRBV10-3 with TRBJ1-4, with D perhaps matching TRBD1 (6 bases). CDR1 and CDR2 from the germline V gene are ENHRY and SYGVKD. This CDR3 has 17 amino acids. V was clipped by 3 bases and J by 0 bases, with 14 bases between them. Here the CDR3 reads CAISDRTAEATNEKLFF. The CDR3 nucleotides are TGTGCCATCAGTGACCGGACAGCTGAGGCAACTAATGAAAAACTGTTTTTT.

The chain links TRBV14 to TRBJ1-2; D might be TRBD1 (6 bases). Trimming shortened V by 4 bases and J by 4 bases, and 16 bases separated the two germline ends. Germline V gene sequence: CDR1 SGHDN, CDR2 FVKESK. The CDR3 is 15 amino acids. CDR3 sequence: CASSPRALGGYGYTF. The CDR3 DNA follows: TGTGCCAGCAGCCCTCGCGCGTTAGGGGGCTATGGCTACACCTTC. The full variable domain, rest sourced from reference TRBV14 and TRBJ1-2, is EAGVTQFPSHSVIEKGQTVTLRCDPISGHDNLYWYRRVMGKEIKFLLHFVKESKQDESGMPNNRFLAERTGGTYSTLKVQPAELEDSGVYFCASSPRALGGYGYTFGSGTRLTVV.

In this sample, this clone turned up a few times. The chain couples TRBV2 to TRBJ2-4; TRBD1 aligns across 8 bases. This CDR3 contains 14 residues. The V segment lost 6 bases and the J segment 5 bases; nucleotides outside the gene matches: 6. Looked up from germline, CDR1 is SNHLY and CDR2 is FYNNEI. DNA for the CDR3: TGTGCCAGCAGGGCGGGACAGGCGGAAAACATTCAGTACTTC. Translation gives CASRAGQAENIQYF. The variable domain in full, with the rest retrieved from reference TRBV2 and TRBJ2-4, is EPEVTQTPSHQVTQMGQEVILRCVPISNHLYFYWYRQILGQKVEFLVSFYNNEISEKSEIFDDQFSVERPDGSNFTLKIRSTKLEDSAMYFCASRAGQAENIQYFGAGTRLSVL.

The chain joins TRBV5-1 to TRBJ1-1, with 9 bases matching TRBD1. Germline CDR1 SGHRS, CDR2 YFSETQ. CDR3 size: 16 residues. Trimming took 0 bases from V and 3 from J; bases not matched to a gene: 6. The CDR3 coding sequence is TGCGCCAGCAGCTTGGGGCGGACAGGGGAGGACACTGAAGCTTTCTTT. It yields the protein CASSLGRTGEDTEAFF.

This chain joins TRBV11-3 and TRBJ2-3; 10 positions agree with TRBD2. There are 14 residues in the CDR3. Per germline, CDR1 SGHNT and CDR2 YENEEA. The V segment lost 7 bases and the J segment 4 bases; nucleotides outside the gene matches: 5. DNA of the CDR3: TGTGCCAGCACAAGCGGGAGGGCCGCAGATACGCAGTATTTT. Residues: CASTSGRAADTQYF.

The chain has TRBV18 and TRBJ1-4; D not certain. Germline V gene sequence: CDR1 KGHSH, CDR2 LQKENI. CDR3 length: 15 residues. V lost 2 bases, J lost 7 bases, and 14 bases lay in between. This CDR3 reads CASSPTLAGREKLFF. The DNA for the CDR3 is TGTGCCAGCTCACCAACGTTGGCGGGTCGTGAAAAACTGTTTTTT.

The chain combines TRBV5-1 with TRBJ1-5, with 10 bases that match TRBD1. The CDR3 contains 14 residues. The junction had 1 base not matched to a gene; V was cut back by 0 bases and J by 7 bases. Germline lookup yields CDR1 SGHRS and CDR2 YFSETQ. The CDR3 bases are TGCGCCAGCAGCTTGGGGACAGGGGGACAGCCCCAGCATTTT. This gives the protein CASSLGTGGQPQHF.

V is TRBV28 and J is TRBJ1-5; 7 bases are a match to TRBD1. Unmatched junction bases numbered 7, after V lost 2 bases and J lost 0 bases. Germline V gives CDR1 MDHEN, CDR2 SYDVKM. The CDR3 loop spans 17 amino acids. The CDR3 coding sequence is TGTGCCAGCAGTTTACACAGACAGGGTTTTAGCAATCAGCCCCAGCATTTT. Residues: CASSLHRQGFSNQPQHF.

This clone was picked up one time. The chain carries TRBV11-3 and TRBJ1-2, with TRBD1 identical over 7 bases. CDR1 is SGHNT and CDR2 is YENEEA in the germline V gene. The CDR3 is 15 residues long. V trimming: 4 bases; J trimming: 0 bases; junction bases outside the gene matches: 5. The CDR3 sequence: CASSYRGQTNYGYTF. As DNA, the CDR3 is TGTGCCAGCAGCTATAGGGGGCAAACTAACTATGGCTACACCTTC.

The rearrangement links TRBV5-1 to TRBJ2-7; D uncertain. This CDR3 spans 16 amino acids. V dropped 0 bases and J dropped 0 bases, with 13 bases sitting between them. Germline V CDR1 and CDR2: SGHRS, YFSETQ. The CDR3, as DNA: TGCGCCAGCAGCTTGGAACCTAGAACAAGCTCCTACGAGCAGTACGTC. As protein: CASSLEPRTSSYEQYV.

The genes are TRBV6-5 and TRBJ1-2; D may be TRBD1 (5 bases). This CDR3 is built from 15 residues. V dropped 4 bases and J dropped 4 bases, with 16 bases sitting between them. The V gene's germline CDR1 is MNHEY and CDR2 SVGAGI. CDR3 in DNA: TGTGCCAGCAGTTTAAACAGGCGTCCCTCCTATGGCTACACCTTC. It is translated as CASSLNRRPSYGYTF.

Concerning this clone: Distinct nucleotide sequences in the sample also encode this CDR3. This sequence joins TRBV29-1 and TRBJ2-1; TRBD2 matches 10 bases. Germline V gene lookup returns CDR1 SQVTM and CDR2 ANQGSEA. This CDR3 contains 15 residues. Trimming cost V 6 bases and J 4 bases; bases outside gene matches: 9. The CDR3 DNA reads TGCAGCGTGGTAAGGACTAGCGGAAGTTACAATGAGCAGTTCTTC. This encodes CSVVRTSGSYNEQFF.

V gene TRBV7-8 combines with J gene TRBJ2-1, with 7 bases aligning to TRBD1. Per germline, CDR1 SGHVS and CDR2 FQNEAQ. The junction had 12 bases not matched to a gene; V was cut back by 3 bases and J by 7 bases. The CDR3 consists of 16 residues. The CDR3 nucleotides are TGTGCCAGCAGCTTCACAGGGGCCTCGCAGGTGAATGAGCAGTTCTTC. Amino acids: CASSFTGASQVNEQFF.